The clone carrying this T cell receptor (beta chain) was counted at least ten times. No antigen is known for it. The data were taken from a study of human T cells and chemical hapten exposure. Study information: Researchers reported sensitizing an approximately 2 cm by approximately 2 cm upper inner arm skin site with 2% DPC. Once 0.01% DPC had been applied to the upper back by patch test, readings were taken at 6 days.

Time point defined: patch test 2, 6 weeks after DPC sensitization. The treatment denotes: therapeutic diphenylcyclopropenone sensitization with weekly scalp DPC. Prior to application of each patch test, blood was drawn. TCRdb re-called the RACE reads through MiXCR, storing one row per CDR3 protein. This table holds about 40,000 distinct CDR3 sequences, over 3% found once. Germline V gives CDR1 DFQATT, CDR2 SNEGSKA (reference sequence). Trimming cost V 6 bases and J 4 bases; bases outside gene matches: 11. There are 15 residues in the CDR3. Study results and limitations: DPC sensitization did not alter TCRs above 1 in 1000 frequency.

J is TRBJ2-5 and V is TRBV20-1; 10 bases are a match to TRBD2. The material sequenced was whole blood, taken in connection with sensitization to the hapten diphenylcyclopropenone (DPC). The receptor was isolated from a man aged 40-49 years with alopecia areata. Some clones in this sample may be carry-over from other donors' samples. The CDR3 DNA follows: TGCAGTGCAACCCCGGTAGCGGGAGGAGTAGAGACCCAGTACTTC. Protein product: CSATPVAGGVETQYF.